What follows are 16 T cell receptor beta chains derived from one specimen sequenced in a study of blood T cell repertoires in COVID-19. Libraries were prepared by immunoSEQ multiplex PCR; TCRdb keeps only in-frame clonotypes and omits some of them. The sample shows under 100,000 clones, over 70% of them seen only once. Material for sequencing was peripheral blood. All receptors come from a man at least 80 years old with active or convalescent COVID-19.

V gene TRBV5-1 combines with J gene TRBJ2-5, with 7 positions matching TRBD2. This CDR3 region has 15 residues. V lost 4 bases, J lost 2 bases, and 8 bases stayed unmatched. Germline CDR1 reads SGHRS; CDR2 reads YFSETQ. CDR3 sequence reads: CASSPSLADQETQYF. The CDR3 DNA follows: TGCGCCAGCAGCCCCTCCCTAGCGGATCAAGAGACCCAGTACTTC.

The chain links TRBV20-1 to TRBJ1-1, with D uncertain. V lost 6 bases and J lost 9, with 14 bases in between. Per the germline V gene, CDR1 is DFQATT and CDR2 is SNEGSKA (reference sequence). The CDR3 has 11 residues. CDR3 nucleotides: TGCAGTGCACCGGACCCGGGAAAAGCTTTCTTT. Protein: CSAPDPGKAFF.

This sequence joins TRBV27 and TRBJ2-2, with 10 bases matching TRBD1. CDR1 is MNHEY and CDR2 is SMNVEV in the germline V gene (reference sequence). V was clipped by 4 bases and J by 6 bases; unmatched bases: 5. This CDR3 has 15 residues. CDR3 region: CASSWTGGTPGELFF. The CDR3 region has the DNA TGTGCCAGCAGTTGGACAGGGGGGACCCCCGGGGAGCTGTTTTTT.

The chain joins TRBV30 to TRBJ1-2; D call uncertain. The CDR3 covers 12 residues. Germline CDR1 reads GTSNPN; CDR2 reads SVGIG (reference sequence). Between the trimmed V and J ends, which lost 0 bases and 8 bases, there was a span of 10 bases. CDR3 sequence: CAWSVATRGYTF. The DNA of the CDR3 is TGTGCCTGGAGTGTCGCAACCCGGGGCTACACCTTC.

The chain recombines TRBV19 with TRBJ1-2, with 8 positions matching TRBD1. The J segment lost 1 base and the V segment lost 5 bases, leaving 6 bases of the junction unmatched. The CDR3 loop spans 15 amino acids. Germline loops: CDR1 LNHDA, CDR2 SQIVND (reference sequence). The CDR3 DNA reads as TGTGCCAGTAGTTTGGACAGGGCGATTAACTATGGCTACACCTTC. This translates into CASSLDRAINYGYTF.

This chain links TRBV5-4 with TRBJ2-5; no clear D. Germline assignment: CDR1 SGHNT and CDR2 YYREEE (reference sequence). This CDR3 is 14 amino acids long. Trimming removed 0 bases from V and 2 bases from J, with 8 bases in between. CDR3 region: CASSLELTQETQYF. The CDR3 DNA is TGTGCCAGCAGCTTGGAACTGACTCAAGAGACCCAGTACTTC.

V usage is TRBV5-4 and J usage is TRBJ2-7; 8 positions match TRBD1. Germline V CDR1 and CDR2: SGHNT, YYREEE (reference sequence). The CDR3 consists of 15 residues. V lost 2 bases to trimming and J lost 3 bases; unmatched junction nucleotides: 7. CDR3 in amino acids: CASSFGSGGVYEQYF. CDR3 bases: TGTGCCAGCAGCTTTGGTTCAGGGGGCGTCTACGAGCAGTACTTC.

The chain couples TRBV12-3 or TRBV12-4 to TRBJ2-7; TRBD1 matches 7 bases. The CDR3 runs 12 residues. The trim removed 6 bases at V and 6 bases at J, leaving 5 bases unmatched. CDR3 amino acids: CASSEGGSEQYF. The CDR3 nucleotides are TGTGCCAGCAGCGAAGGGGGCAGCGAGCAGTACTTC.

V usage is TRBV5-5 and J usage is TRBJ2-5, with D perhaps TRBD2 (5 bases). The length of the CDR3 is 16 residues. V was cut by 0 bases and J by 1 base, with 13 bases left in between. The germline V gene encodes CDR1 SGHKS and CDR2 YYEKEE (reference sequence). The CDR3 protein is CASSLGETPAQETQYF. In DNA, the CDR3 is TGTGCCAGCAGCTTGGGGGAGACACCTGCCCAAGAGACCCAGTACTTC.

Worth noting for this clone: This CDR3 is also generated by other DNA sequences in the sample. J is TRBJ1-2 and V is TRBV5-1, with TRBD1 matching 7 bases. The ends lost 1 base at V and 0 bases at J; junction bases unmatched: 3. The CDR3 consists of 15 residues. Germline V gene sequence: CDR1 SGHRS, CDR2 YFSETQ. CDR3 residues: CASSLRTGANYGYTF. CDR3 DNA: TGCGCCAGCAGCTTGAGAACAGGGGCTAACTATGGCTACACCTTC. The full variable domain, with the rest looked up from reference TRBV5-1 and TRBJ1-2, is KAGVTQTPRYLIKTRGQQVTLSCSPISGHRSVSWYQQTPGQGLQFLFEYFSETQRNKGNFPGRFSGRQFSNSRSEMNVSTLELGDSALYLCASSLRTGANYGYTFGSGTRLTVV.

This chain joins TRBV2 and TRBJ2-2, with TRBD1 identical over 7 bases. Germline CDR1 and CDR2: SNHLY and FYNNEI. With V trimmed by 7 bases and J by 0 bases, 2 bases remained unmatched. CDR3 length: 14 residues. Written as DNA, the CDR3 is TGTGCCAGCAAGGGGACAGCGAACACCGGGGAGCTGTTTTTT. Translating gives CASKGTANTGELFF.

This rearrangement joins TRBV2 to TRBJ2-2, with TRBD2 as a possible D gene (6 bases). Between the trimmed V and J ends, which lost 6 bases and 1 base, there was a span of 9 bases. The CDR3 is 14 amino acids. Germline loops: CDR1 SNHLY, CDR2 FYNNEI. The CDR3 DNA reads as TGTGCCAGCAGGCGGGACCGGAACACCGGGGAGCTGTTTTTT. This sequence encodes CASRRDRNTGELFF.

This sequence joins TRBV7-9 and TRBJ2-2, with TRBD1 matching over 8 bases. Germline trimming cut 0 bases from V and 4 bases from J; bases unmatched to any gene: 13. Germline V gene sequence: CDR1 SEHNR, CDR2 FQNEAQ (reference sequence). CDR3 length: 19 residues. The CDR3 sequence is CASSLALRGQGRGTGELFF. The CDR3 DNA follows: TGTGCCAGCAGCTTAGCGCTCCGCGGACAGGGTCGTGGCACCGGGGAGCTGTTTTTT.

This chain connects TRBV19 to TRBJ1-1; no firm D call. In germline, CDR1 is LNHDA, CDR2 SQIVND (reference sequence). The ends were cut back, 4 bases at V and 4 bases at J, with 13 bases in the middle. The CDR3 length is 14 residues. The CDR3 region is CASSTDLGSTEAFF. CDR3 sequence (DNA): TGTGCCAGTAGTACCGACCTAGGAAGCACTGAAGCTTTCTTT.

The CDR3 coding sequence is TGTGCCAGCAGCCAGCGGGGGGGCAGGGAGACCCAGTACTTC. This sequence encodes CASSQRGGRETQYF. The J gene is TRBJ2-5, the V gene TRBV3-1 (or the pseudogene TRBV3-2); TRBD2 matches at 9 bases. CDR3 length equals 14 residues. V gave up 3 bases and J gave up 5 bases; unmatched junction bases: 4. Per germline, CDR1 LGHDT and CDR2 YNNKEL (reference sequence).

As regards this clone: Since no conserved phenylalanine or tryptophan closes the CDR3, a read error is the likely cause. Because the CDR3's place on the DNA is in doubt, the DNA is left out and the CDR3 is given as listed by TCRdb. The gene calls are TRBV20-1 and TRBJ1-2. The CDR3 is 10 amino acids in total, end residues counted. CDR1 and CDR2 (germline): DFQATT, SNEGSKA (reference sequence). This CDR3 is CSASYPYFVC.